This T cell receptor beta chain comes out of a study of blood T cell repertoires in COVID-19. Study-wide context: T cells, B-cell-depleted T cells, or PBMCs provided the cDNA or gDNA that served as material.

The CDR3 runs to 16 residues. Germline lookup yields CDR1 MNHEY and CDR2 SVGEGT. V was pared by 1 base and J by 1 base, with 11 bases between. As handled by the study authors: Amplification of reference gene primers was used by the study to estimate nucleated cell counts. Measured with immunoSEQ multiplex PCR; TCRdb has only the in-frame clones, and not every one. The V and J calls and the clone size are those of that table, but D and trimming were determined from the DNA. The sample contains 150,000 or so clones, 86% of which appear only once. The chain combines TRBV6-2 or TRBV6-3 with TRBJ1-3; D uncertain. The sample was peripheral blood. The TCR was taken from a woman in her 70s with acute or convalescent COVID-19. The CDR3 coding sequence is TGTGCCAGCAGTTACTGGGCAGCCGCTTCTGGAAACACCATATATTTT. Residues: CASSYWAAASGNTIYF.